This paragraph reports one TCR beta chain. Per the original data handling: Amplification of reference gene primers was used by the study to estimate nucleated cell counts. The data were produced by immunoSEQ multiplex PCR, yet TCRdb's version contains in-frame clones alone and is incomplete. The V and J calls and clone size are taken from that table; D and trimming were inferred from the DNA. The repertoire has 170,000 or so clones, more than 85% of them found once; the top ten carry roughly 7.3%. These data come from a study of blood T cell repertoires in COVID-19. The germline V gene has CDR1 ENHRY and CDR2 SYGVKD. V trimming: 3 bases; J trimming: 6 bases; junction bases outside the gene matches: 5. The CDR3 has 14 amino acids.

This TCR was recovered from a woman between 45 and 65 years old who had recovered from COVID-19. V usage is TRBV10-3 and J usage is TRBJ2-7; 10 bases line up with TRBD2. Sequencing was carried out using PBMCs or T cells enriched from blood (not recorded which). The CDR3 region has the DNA TGTGCCATCAGTGACGAACTAGCGGGACCCGAGCAGTACTTC. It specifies CAISDELAGPEQYF.